Shown below are 31 T cell receptor beta chains from a single sample sequenced in a study of Ad26.COV2.S vaccination and SARS-CoV-2 variants. As for treatment: around 19 received Ad26.COV2.S at low or high dose, single or two shots; about 5 received placebo; per-sample allocation not given. It was on day 63 after the first vaccine or placebo injection that samples were taken. TCRdb's copy holds only in-frame clones and misses some; the assay was immunoSEQ multiplex PCR. The table includes approximately 400,000 clones, about 85% detected once. Sequencing used peripheral blood, obtained in a trial of Ad26.COV2.S vaccine versus placebo. The source is a person aged 18-60 years who received the Ad26.COV2.S COVID-19 vaccine or a placebo.

CDR3 region: CASSLGWGQPQHF. CDR3 coding DNA: TGCGCCAGCAGCTTGGGGTGGGGTCAGCCCCAGCATTTT. The chain is built from TRBV5-1 and TRBJ1-5; unclear D gene. V lost 0 bases to trimming and J lost 6 bases, with 7 bases between them. The CDR3 contains 13 residues. CDR1 is SGHRS, CDR2 YFSETQ, per germline.

This clone was picked up one time. This chain links TRBV3-1 (or the pseudogene TRBV3-2) with TRBJ1-6; no definite D call. Germline V gene data show CDR1 as LGHDT and CDR2 as YNNKEL (reference sequence). V gave up 4 bases and J gave up 9 bases, with 13 bases separating them. This CDR3 has 14 residues. CDR3 sequence reads: CASSLPAISSPLHF. In nucleotides, the CDR3 is TGTGCCAGCAGCCTCCCGGCCATCAGTTCACCCCTCCACTTT.

This clone has only a few counts. The DNA for the CDR3 is TGTGCCAGCAGTCAAAAACAGGGTACCTGGCAGCAGCCCCAGCATTTT. Its translation: CASSQKQGTWQQPQHF. The chain links TRBV6-2 or TRBV6-3 to TRBJ1-5; D is perhaps TRBD1 (6 bases). Germline V CDR1 and CDR2: MNHEY, SVGEGT. V was clipped by 5 bases and J by 7 bases, with 21 bases between them. The CDR3 is 16 amino acids.

The chain combines TRBV7-9 with TRBJ1-6; 7 bases agree with TRBD1. With 2 bases clipped from V and 9 bases from J, the junction kept 10 bases outside the gene matches. The length of the CDR3 is 16 residues. Germline CDR1 reads SEHNR; CDR2 reads FQNEAQ (reference sequence). CDR3 nucleotide sequence: TGTGCCAGCAGCTTATTGAACGCAGGGGGGAGTTCACCCCTCCACTTT. Translating gives CASSLLNAGGSSPLHF.

This chain uses TRBV2 with TRBJ1-5; maybe TRBD1 (6 bases). The CDR3 length is 16 residues. Germline values: CDR1 SNHLY, CDR2 FYNNEI. The germline V and J ends were trimmed by 6 bases and 0 bases, with 15 bases remaining between them. This CDR3 is CASSLGGPYSNQPQHF. For the CDR3, the DNA is TGTGCCAGCAGCCTGGGGGGCCCCTATAGCAATCAGCCCCAGCATTTT.

The gene calls are TRBV5-5 and TRBJ1-1; TRBD1 is a possible D gene (6 bases). The CDR3 consists of 18 residues. V gave up 5 bases and J gave up 0 bases, with 23 bases separating them. Germline CDR1 and CDR2: SGHKS and YYEKEE (reference sequence). CDR3 coding DNA: TGTGCCAGCAGAATGGCGTGGTCGGGGGGCTACATGAACACTGAAGCTTTCTTT. It specifies CASRMAWSGGYMNTEAFF. The variable domain in full, completed from reference TRBV5-5 and TRBJ1-1, reads DAGVTQSPTHLIKTRGQQVTLRCSPISGHKSVSWYQQVLGQGPQFIFQYYEKEERGRGNFPDRFSARQFPNYSSELNVNALLLGDSALYLCASRMAWSGGYMNTEAFFGQGTRLTVV.

CDR3 sequence: CASSLGRPSSYEQYF. CDR3 nucleotides: TGTGCCAGCAGCTTAGGACGGCCGAGCTCCTACGAGCAGTACTTC. The chain combines TRBV7-2 with TRBJ2-7; D is ambiguous. The V gene lost 1 base and the J gene lost 0 bases, with 10 bases spanning the gap. Germline loops: CDR1 SGHTA, CDR2 FQGNSA. The CDR3 covers 15 residues.

This sequence joins TRBV25-1 and TRBJ2-1; 10 nucleotides match TRBD1. The junction had 8 bases not matched to a gene; V was cut back by 1 base and J by 5 bases. The CDR3 is 17 amino acids. Germline-derived CDR1 and CDR2 are MGHDK and SYGVNS. The CDR3 here is CASSEWTGGLPDNEQFF. Here the CDR3 DNA reads TGTGCCAGCAGTGAATGGACAGGGGGGCTTCCAGACAATGAGCAGTTCTTC.

The chain couples TRBV30 to TRBJ1-3, with D unresolved. CDR1 and CDR2 from the germline V gene are GTSNPN and SVGIG (reference sequence). Trimming removed 2 bases at V and 0 bases at J, with 8 bases between. The CDR3 is made up of 14 amino acids. The CDR3 region is CAWSFGSSGNTIYF. The CDR3 region has the DNA TGTGCCTGGAGTTTCGGGAGCTCTGGAAACACCATATATTTT.

The V and J genes are TRBV19 and TRBJ2-1, with 9 bases identical to TRBD2. J lost 2 bases, V lost 6 bases, and 11 bases had no gene match. This CDR3 spans 17 amino acids. CDR1 and CDR2 from the germline V gene are LNHDA and SQIVND (reference sequence). For the CDR3, the DNA is TGTGCCAGTAGCCGAAGAATGTTAGCGGGGGCCTACAATGAGCAGTTCTTC. Translating it yields CASSRRMLAGAYNEQFF.

This clone showed up just once. V and J are TRBV10-3 and TRBJ2-4, with 7 positions matching TRBD1. In germline, CDR1 is ENHRY, CDR2 SYGVKD. The junction had 16 bases not matched to a gene; V was cut back by 3 bases and J by 11 bases. The CDR3 runs to 16 residues. CDR3 sequence (DNA): TGTGCCATCAGTGAAGATCGGGCAGGGGGTCAACCTTTTCAGTACTTC. Translation: CAISEDRAGGQPFQYF.

This chain connects TRBV19 to TRBJ1-2; tentatively, D is TRBD1 (6 bases). The ends were cut back, 9 bases at V and 3 bases at J, with 14 bases in the middle. Germline V gene sequence: CDR1 LNHDA, CDR2 SQIVND (reference sequence). The CDR3 contains 13 residues. The CDR3 is CASRLGGYYGYTF. For the CDR3, the DNA is TGTGCCAGCCGCCTAGGGGGTTACTATGGCTACACCTTC.

The V gene is TRBV11-2, the J gene TRBJ1-3, with TRBD1 as a possible D gene (5 bases). Germline V CDR1 and CDR2: SGHAT, FQNNGV. The CDR3 extends over 15 amino acids. With 6 bases removed from V and 0 bases from J, the gap between germline ends came to 12 bases. The CDR3 DNA is TGTGCCAGCAGGCCGGGGCAGAACTCTGGAAACACCATATATTTT. Encoded protein: CASRPGQNSGNTIYF.

The chain employs TRBV6-5 and TRBJ1-5; no firm D call. V lost 0 bases and J lost 0, with 6 bases in between. The germline gives CDR1 MNHEY, CDR2 SVGAGI. The CDR3 is 15 residues long. CDR3 DNA: TGTGCCAGCAGTTACTCACGGTATAGCAATCAGCCCCAGCATTTT. This gives the protein CASSYSRYSNQPQHF.

This clone was recorded many times. This rearrangement joins TRBV3-1 (or the pseudogene TRBV3-2) to TRBJ1-1; D is perhaps TRBD1 (6 bases). The CDR3 is 17 amino acids. With 2 bases removed from V and 1 base from J, the gap between germline ends came to 17 bases. Germline loops: CDR1 LGHDT, CDR2 YNNKEL (reference sequence). The CDR3 bases are TGTGCCAGCAGCCAAACAGTCCATGGACAGAAGAACACTGAAGCTTTCTTT. Residues: CASSQTVHGQKNTEAFF.

The chain is built from TRBV10-3 and TRBJ1-4; TRBD1 agrees at 8 bases. The CDR3 runs 14 residues. Germline V gene data show CDR1 as ENHRY and CDR2 as SYGVKD. V gave up 5 bases and J gave up 8 bases; unmatched junction bases: 7. CDR3 DNA sequence: TGTGCCATCAGTTTCGACAGGGGTAACGAAAAACTGTTTTTT. It is translated as CAISFDRGNEKLFF.

J is TRBJ2-7 and V is TRBV5-1; weak D call: TRBD2 (5 bases). V lost 3 bases and J 3 bases, leaving 16 bases between the germline ends. The CDR3 extends over 15 amino acids. Germline CDR1 SGHRS, CDR2 YFSETQ. The CDR3 sequence: CASSYTQPRGYEQYF. Here the CDR3 DNA reads TGCGCCAGCAGCTACACCCAACCCCGGGGCTACGAGCAGTACTTC.

The chain links TRBV7-2 to TRBJ2-5; D perhaps matches TRBD1 (6 bases). This CDR3 has 15 residues. V was cut by 0 bases and J by 5 bases, with 13 bases left in between. CDR1 and CDR2 (germline): SGHTA, FQGNSA. The CDR3, as DNA: TGTGCCAGCAGCTTAGCGGCAGGGGAATGGGAGACCCAGTACTTC. It translates to CASSLAAGEWETQYF.

The genes are TRBV19 and TRBJ2-3, with 15 bases fitting TRBD2. V trimming: 6 bases; J trimming: 5 bases; junction bases outside the gene matches: 9. CDR1 LNHDA and CDR2 SQIVND come from the germline V gene (reference sequence). The CDR3 runs to 17 residues. This CDR3 reads CASSNGGLAGGIDTQYF. Here the CDR3 DNA reads TGTGCCAGTAGCAACGGGGGACTAGCGGGAGGTATAGATACGCAGTATTTT.

This CDR3 is CASSEGNSYNEQFF. CDR3 bases: TGTGCCAGCAGTGAAGGCAACTCCTACAATGAGCAGTTCTTC. The chain carries TRBV2 and TRBJ2-1; D is ambiguous. Trimming shortened V by 1 base and J by 0 bases, and 4 bases separated the two germline ends. CDR1 and CDR2 from the germline V gene are SNHLY and FYNNEI. This CDR3 spans 14 amino acids.

The chain couples TRBV9 to TRBJ2-5; D gene unclear. The CDR3 loop spans 17 amino acids. Germline assignment: CDR1 SGDLS and CDR2 YYNGEE. V lost 0 bases and J 1 base, leaving 16 bases between the germline ends. The CDR3 sequence: CASSVGTNPRIQETQYF. The CDR3 DNA sequence: TGTGCCAGCAGCGTAGGAACCAATCCGAGGATCCAAGAGACCCAGTACTTC.

This rearrangement joins TRBV10-1 to TRBJ2-1, with 7 bases fitting TRBD1. The CDR3 runs 12 residues. V shed 10 bases and J 5 bases; nucleotides not matched to a gene: 5. Germline-derived CDR1 and CDR2 are WNHNN and SYGVQD (reference sequence). CDR3 amino acids: CATGTVHNEQFF. The CDR3 DNA reads as TGCGCCACTGGGACAGTCCACAATGAGCAGTTCTTC.

The chain uses TRBV6-2 or TRBV6-3 and TRBJ2-1; 13 bases fit TRBD2. The CDR3 is made up of 18 amino acids. J lost 5 bases, V lost 6 bases, and 13 bases had no gene match. Germline lookup yields CDR1 MNHEY and CDR2 SVGEGT. The CDR3 DNA is TGTGCCAGCAGCCACGCGGGTACTAGCGGGAGGGCCGACAATGAGCAGTTCTTC. It translates to CASSHAGTSGRADNEQFF.

The chain is built from TRBV19 and TRBJ1-5; D possibly corresponds to TRBD1 (6 bases). Trimming removed 4 bases at V and 7 bases at J, with 17 bases between. From germline, CDR1 is LNHDA and CDR2 SQIVND (reference sequence). The CDR3 extends over 15 amino acids. CDR3 residues: CASSTDNRVRQPQHF. The CDR3 DNA sequence: TGTGCCAGTAGTACGGACAACAGGGTGCGGCAGCCCCAGCATTTT.

The rearrangement uses TRBV18 and TRBJ1-2; D unclear. Germline CDR1 reads KGHSH; CDR2 reads LQKENI. The CDR3 totals 14 residues. V lost 2 bases and J 4 bases, leaving 11 bases between the germline ends. The CDR3 loop reads CASSPSGTPYGYTF. In nucleotides, the CDR3 is TGTGCCAGCTCACCATCGGGAACCCCCTATGGCTACACCTTC.

DNA of the CDR3: TGTGCCAGCTCACCTCTAGCGGGGATCAGAACAGATACGCAGTATTTT. This codes for CASSPLAGIRTDTQYF. This chain uses TRBV18 with TRBJ2-3; 9 positions agree with TRBD2. The CDR3 is 16 residues long. Trimming cost V 3 bases and J 3 bases; bases outside gene matches: 7. Germline loops: CDR1 KGHSH, CDR2 LQKENI. Supplemented by reference TRBV18 and TRBJ2-3, the full variable domain reads NAGVMQNPRHLVRRRGQEARLRCSPMKGHSHVYWYRQLPEEGLKFMVYLQKENIIDESGMPKERFSAEFPKEGPSILRIQQVVRGDSAAYFCASSPLAGIRTDTQYFGPGTRLTVL.

CDR3 in DNA: TGTGCCAGCAGCGTAGTTTGGGCAGGGGGGCCTACCGAGCAGTTCTTC. Translation gives CASSVVWAGGPTEQFF. This chain links TRBV9 with TRBJ2-1, with D possibly being TRBD1 (7 bases). Trimming cost V 0 bases and J 10 bases, with 20 bases left between them. Germline CDR1 is SGDLS and CDR2 is YYNGEE. The length of the CDR3 is 16 residues.

V and J are TRBV30 and TRBJ1-5, with D perhaps TRBD1 (6 bases). Trimming left V 3 bases short and J 3 bases short, with 12 bases between. CDR1 is GTSNPN, CDR2 SVGIG, per germline (reference sequence). The CDR3 sequence is 14 residues long. The CDR3 coding sequence is TGTGCCTGGAGCACAGGGAATTACAATCAGCCCCAGCATTTT. This encodes CAWSTGNYNQPQHF. Filled out from reference TRBV30 and TRBJ1-5, the complete variable domain reads SQTIHQWPATLVQPVGSPLSLECTVEGTSNPNLYWYRQAAGRGLQLLFYSVGIGQISSEVPQNLSASRPQDRQFILSSKKLLLSDSGFYLCAWSTGNYNQPQHFGDGTRLSIL.

This chain joins TRBV15 and TRBJ2-3, with D possibly being TRBD1 (5 bases). This CDR3 has 13 residues. Germline lookup yields CDR1 LNHNV and CDR2 YYDKDF (reference sequence). V lost 8 bases, J lost 2 bases, and 11 bases lay in between. CDR3 region: CATQDKNTDTQYF. In nucleotides, the CDR3 is TGTGCCACCCAGGACAAGAACACAGATACGCAGTATTTT.

The V gene is TRBV11-2, the J gene TRBJ1-2; D is unclear. Germline values: CDR1 SGHAT, CDR2 FQNNGV. The V end lost 4 bases, the J end lost 8 bases, and 17 bases lay between the germline ends. The CDR3 consists of 14 residues. The CDR3 sequence: CASSYFGEGEGYTF. In DNA, the CDR3 is TGTGCCAGCAGCTATTTTGGTGAGGGAGAAGGCTACACCTTC.

This rearrangement joins TRBV28 to TRBJ1-1; D perhaps matches TRBD1 (5 bases). The length of the CDR3 is 13 residues. The V and J ends lost 9 bases and 0 bases respectively, with 11 bases between them. From germline, CDR1 is MDHEN and CDR2 SYDVKM. The CDR3: CASCGTLNTEAFF. CDR3 coding DNA: TGTGCCAGTTGCGGGACCTTGAACACTGAAGCTTTCTTT.